This T cell receptor (beta chain) was sequenced for a study of T-cell reconstitution after alpha-beta-depleted transplantation in children. Unique molecular identifiers were incorporated into the prepared TCRbeta library. TCRdb independently ran MiXCR on the PCR reads; one entry per CDR3 protein. The sample lists fewer than 150,000 distinct CDR3 sequences; 9.7% were seen once. The CDR3 totals 18 residues. Germline values: CDR1 LGHNA, CDR2 YSLEER. Trimming took 0 bases from V and 5 from J; bases not matched to a gene: 12. The material sequenced was PBMCs, mostly from graft donor cells, taken 180 days after TCRalphabeta/CD19-depleted stem cell transplant. V is TRBV4-3 and J is TRBJ2-1; 8 positions match TRBD2. This receptor was obtained from a girl under three years old who had a stem cell transplant for combined immunodeficiency, so the T cells may come from the graft donor. CDR3 DNA sequence: TGCGCCAGCAGCCAAGATCGTCCGGGACTAGGGGTTCACAATGAGCAGTTCTTC. This sequence encodes CASSQDRPGLGVHNEQFF.